This T cell receptor beta chain was identified in a study of T-cell memory formation after mild COVID-19. Study-level information: For the most part, TCR clusters were specific to one donor.

This clonotype was picked up a small number of times. What it binds is not known. TCRdb re-analysed the 5' RACE reads in MiXCR, keeping a single row per CDR3 protein. The table lists around 430,000 distinct CDR3 sequences, about 15% of them singletons. The V end was cut by 6 bases, the J end by 6 bases, with 12 bases between. Germline V CDR1 and CDR2: SGHRS, YFSETQ. CDR3 size: 13 residues. Study-wide results and caveats: Specificity for SARS-CoV-2 was not confirmed among the second-wave clones peaking on day 37. Contracting CD4+ clones were located mainly in CM and EM, and CD8+ clones in EMRA.

The sequenced sample consisted of PBMCs or a T cell subset sorted from them (not recorded which). The chain joins TRBV5-1 to TRBJ2-2, with D maybe TRBD2 (6 bases). The receptor's source is a man in his late teens or twenties who had mild COVID-19 (a few samples of this study predate the infection). Cell type and time point are not known. The CDR3 bases are TGCGCCAGCAAGGAGGGATCCCCCGGGGAGCTGTTTTTT. It is translated as CASKEGSPGELFF. The full variable domain, rest sourced from reference TRBV5-1 and TRBJ2-2, is KAGVTQTPRYLIKTRGQQVTLSCSPISGHRSVSWYQQTPGQGLQFLFEYFSETQRNKGNFPGRFSGRQFSNSRSEMNVSTLELGDSALYLCASKEGSPGELFFGEGSRLTVL.